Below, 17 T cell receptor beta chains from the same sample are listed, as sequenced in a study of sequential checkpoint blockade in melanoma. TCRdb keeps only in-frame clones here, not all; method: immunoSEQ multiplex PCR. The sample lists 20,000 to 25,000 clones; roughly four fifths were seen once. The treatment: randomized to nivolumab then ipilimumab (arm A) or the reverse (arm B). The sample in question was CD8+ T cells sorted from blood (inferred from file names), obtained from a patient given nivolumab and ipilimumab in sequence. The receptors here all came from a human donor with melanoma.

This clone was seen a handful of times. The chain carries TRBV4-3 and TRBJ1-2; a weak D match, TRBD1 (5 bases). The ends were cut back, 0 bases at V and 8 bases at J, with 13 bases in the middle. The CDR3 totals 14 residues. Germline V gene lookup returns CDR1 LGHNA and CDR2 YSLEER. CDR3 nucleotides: TGCGCCAGCAGCCAAGATAACAATTGGGGCGGCTACACCTTC. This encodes CASSQDNNWGGYTF.

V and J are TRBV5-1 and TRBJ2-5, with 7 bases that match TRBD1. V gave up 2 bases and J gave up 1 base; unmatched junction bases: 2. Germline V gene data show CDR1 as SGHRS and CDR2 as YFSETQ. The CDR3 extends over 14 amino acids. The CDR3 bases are TGCGCCAGCAGCTTTAACAGGGGCCAAGAGACCCAGTACTTC. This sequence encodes CASSFNRGQETQYF.

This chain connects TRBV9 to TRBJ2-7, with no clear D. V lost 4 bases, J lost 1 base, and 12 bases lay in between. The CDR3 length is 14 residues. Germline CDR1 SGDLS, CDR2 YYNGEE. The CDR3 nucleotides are TGTGCCAGCAGCCTCCTTTCTAGTTCCTACGAGCAGTACTTC. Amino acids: CASSLLSSSYEQYF. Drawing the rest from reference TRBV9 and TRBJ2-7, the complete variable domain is DSGVTQTPKHLITATGQRVTLRCSPRSGDLSVYWYQQSLDQGLQFLIQYYNGEERAKGNILERFSAQQFPDLHSELNLSSLELGDSALYFCASSLLSSSYEQYFGPGTRLTVT.

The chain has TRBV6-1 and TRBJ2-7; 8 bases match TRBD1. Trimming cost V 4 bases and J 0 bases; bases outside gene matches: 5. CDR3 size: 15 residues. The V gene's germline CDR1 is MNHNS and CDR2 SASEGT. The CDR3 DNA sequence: TGTGCCAGCAGTGGGGGGGACAGGAGCTCCTACGAGCAGTACTTC. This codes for CASSGGDRSSYEQYF.

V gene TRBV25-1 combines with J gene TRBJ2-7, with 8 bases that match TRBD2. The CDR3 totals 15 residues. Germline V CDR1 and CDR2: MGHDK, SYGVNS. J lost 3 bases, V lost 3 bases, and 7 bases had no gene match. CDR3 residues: CASSDLASGHYEQYF. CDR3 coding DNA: TGTGCCAGCAGTGATTTGGCTAGCGGGCACTACGAGCAGTACTTC.

CDR3 loop: CASSVEGGNQPQHF. CDR3 nucleotides: TGTGCCAGCAGCGTAGAAGGGGGCAATCAGCCCCAGCATTTT. The chain combines TRBV9 with TRBJ1-5, with a weak D call TRBD1 (5 bases). CDR1 and CDR2 from the germline V gene are SGDLS and YYNGEE. This CDR3 is 14 amino acids long. V lost 0 bases and J 2 bases, leaving 6 bases between the germline ends.

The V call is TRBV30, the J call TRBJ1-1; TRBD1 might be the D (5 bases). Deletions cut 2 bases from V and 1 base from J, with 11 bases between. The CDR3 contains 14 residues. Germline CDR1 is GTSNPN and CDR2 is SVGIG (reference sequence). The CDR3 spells CAWSRQSPNTEAFF. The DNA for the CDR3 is TGTGCCTGGAGTAGACAGTCACCGAACACTGAAGCTTTCTTT.

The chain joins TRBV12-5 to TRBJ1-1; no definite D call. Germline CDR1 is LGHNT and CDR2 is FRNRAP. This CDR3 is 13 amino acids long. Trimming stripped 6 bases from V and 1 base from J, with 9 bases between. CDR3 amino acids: CASGPDKNTEAFF. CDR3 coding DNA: TGTGCTAGTGGACCCGACAAGAACACTGAAGCTTTCTTT.

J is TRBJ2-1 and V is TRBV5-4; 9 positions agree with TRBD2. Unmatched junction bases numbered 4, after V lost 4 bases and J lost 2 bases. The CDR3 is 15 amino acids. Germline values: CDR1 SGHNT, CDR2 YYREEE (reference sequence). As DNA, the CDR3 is TGTGCCAGCAGCGAACCTAGCGGGACCTACAATGAGCAGTTCTTC. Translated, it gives CASSEPSGTYNEQFF.

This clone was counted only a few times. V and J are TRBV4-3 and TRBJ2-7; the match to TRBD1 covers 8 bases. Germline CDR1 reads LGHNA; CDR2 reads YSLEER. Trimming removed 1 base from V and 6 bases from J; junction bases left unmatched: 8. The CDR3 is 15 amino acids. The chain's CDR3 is CASSQAGTGLPEQYF. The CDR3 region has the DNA TGCGCCAGCAGCCAAGCTGGGACAGGTCTTCCCGAGCAGTACTTC.

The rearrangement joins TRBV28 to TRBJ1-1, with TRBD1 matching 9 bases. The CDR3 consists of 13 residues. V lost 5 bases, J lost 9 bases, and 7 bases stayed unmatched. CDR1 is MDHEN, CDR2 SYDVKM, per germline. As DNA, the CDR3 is TGTGCCAGCAGTGAACAGGGGGCGCGGAAAGCTTTCTTT. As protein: CASSEQGARKAFF. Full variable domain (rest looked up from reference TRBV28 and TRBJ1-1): DVKVTQSSRYLVKRTGEKVFLECVQDMDHENMFWYRQDPGLGLRLIYFSYDVKMKEKGDIPEGYSVSREKKERFSLILESASTNQTSMYLCASSEQGARKAFFGQGTRLTVV.

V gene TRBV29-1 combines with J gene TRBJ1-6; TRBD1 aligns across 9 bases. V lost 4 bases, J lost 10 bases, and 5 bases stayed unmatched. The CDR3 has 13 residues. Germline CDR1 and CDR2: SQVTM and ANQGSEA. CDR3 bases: TGCAGCGTTGGGAGGGACAGGGCATCACCCCTCCACTTT. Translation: CSVGRDRASPLHF.

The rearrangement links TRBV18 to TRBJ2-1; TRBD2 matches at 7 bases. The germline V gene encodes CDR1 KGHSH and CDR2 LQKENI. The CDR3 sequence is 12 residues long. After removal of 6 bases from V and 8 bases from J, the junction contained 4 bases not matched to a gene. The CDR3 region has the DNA TGTGCCAGCTCGACGGGGGGACATGAGCAGTTCTTC. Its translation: CASSTGGHEQFF.

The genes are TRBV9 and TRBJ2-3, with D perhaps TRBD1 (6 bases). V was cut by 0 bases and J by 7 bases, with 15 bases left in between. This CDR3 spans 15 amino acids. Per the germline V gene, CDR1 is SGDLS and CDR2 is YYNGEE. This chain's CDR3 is CASSVGQAWENTQYF. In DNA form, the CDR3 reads TGTGCCAGCAGCGTAGGACAGGCCTGGGAGAATACGCAGTATTTT. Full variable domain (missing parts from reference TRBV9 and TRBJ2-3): DSGVTQTPKHLITATGQRVTLRCSPRSGDLSVYWYQQSLDQGLQFLIQYYNGEERAKGNILERFSAQQFPDLHSELNLSSLELGDSALYFCASSVGQAWENTQYFGPGTRLTVL.

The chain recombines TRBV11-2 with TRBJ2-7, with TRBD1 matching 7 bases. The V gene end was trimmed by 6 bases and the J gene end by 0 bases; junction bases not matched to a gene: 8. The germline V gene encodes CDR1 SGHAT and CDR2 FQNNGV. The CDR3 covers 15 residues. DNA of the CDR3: TGTGCCAGCAGTTTGGTACAGGGGACCTCCTACGAGCAGTACTTC. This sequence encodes CASSLVQGTSYEQYF. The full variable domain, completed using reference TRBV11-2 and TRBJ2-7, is EAGVAQSPRYKIIEKRQSVAFWCNPISGHATLYWYQQILGQGPKLLIQFQNNGVVDDSQLPKDRFSAERLKGVDSTLKIQPAKLEDSAVYLCASSLVQGTSYEQYFGPGTRLTVT.

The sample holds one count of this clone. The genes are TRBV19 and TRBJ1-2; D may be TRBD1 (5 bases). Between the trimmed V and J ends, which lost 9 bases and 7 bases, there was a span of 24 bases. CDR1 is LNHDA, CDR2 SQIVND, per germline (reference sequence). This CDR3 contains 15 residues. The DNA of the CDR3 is TGTGCCAGCAGACCAGGACAAGGAAGGCAGCCTGGCTACACCTTC. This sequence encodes CASRPGQGRQPGYTF.

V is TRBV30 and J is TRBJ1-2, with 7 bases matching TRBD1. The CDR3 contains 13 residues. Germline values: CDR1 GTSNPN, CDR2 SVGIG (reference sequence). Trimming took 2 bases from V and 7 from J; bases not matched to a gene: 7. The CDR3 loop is CAWSPQGLGGYTF. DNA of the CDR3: TGTGCCTGGAGTCCACAGGGGCTGGGTGGCTACACCTTC.